The next 30 T cell receptor beta chains were all read from a single sample in a study of blood T cell repertoires in COVID-19. Repertoires were generated with immunoSEQ multiplex PCR, while TCRdb's copy carries only in-frame clones and drops some. The sample has 67,000 or so clones, around 85% seen once. Sequencing was done on a sample of peripheral blood. Receptor source: a man between 65 and 85 years old with acute or convalescent COVID-19.

This chain joins TRBV30 and TRBJ1-2, with a weak D call TRBD1 (6 bases). V dropped 0 bases and J dropped 6 bases, with 11 bases sitting between them. Per germline, CDR1 GTSNPN and CDR2 SVGIG (reference sequence). The CDR3 covers 13 residues. CDR3 sequence: CAWSVRGGDGYTF. CDR3 bases: TGTGCCTGGAGTGTAAGAGGGGGGGATGGCTACACCTTC. Complete variable domain (other parts from reference TRBV30 and TRBJ1-2): SQTIHQWPATLVQPVGSPLSLECTVEGTSNPNLYWYRQAAGRGLQLLFYSVGIGQISSEVPQNLSASRPQDRQFILSSKKLLLSDSGFYLCAWSVRGGDGYTFGSGTRLTVV.

The rearrangement joins TRBV6-1 to TRBJ1-2; D might be TRBD1 (5 bases). This CDR3 region has 15 residues. CDR1 is MNHNS, CDR2 SASEGT, per germline. The ends were cut back, 3 bases at V and 6 bases at J, with 17 bases in the middle. CDR3 region: CASSDSYGDFDGYTF. The DNA of the CDR3 is TGTGCCAGCAGTGATAGTTATGGGGACTTCGATGGCTACACCTTC.

The gene calls are TRBV19 and TRBJ2-5; D is undetermined. Trimming pared 0 bases from V and 5 bases from J, leaving 7 bases between. The CDR3 totals 13 residues. Germline V gene sequence: CDR1 LNHDA, CDR2 SQIVND (reference sequence). The CDR3 protein is CASSIDRRETQYF. The CDR3 DNA reads as TGTGCCAGTAGTATAGATCGTCGGGAGACCCAGTACTTC.

V usage is TRBV7-7 and J usage is TRBJ2-3; D unresolved. The CDR3 spans 13 residues. Germline CDR1 reads SSHAT; CDR2 reads FNYEAQ (reference sequence). V was trimmed by 5 bases and J by 6 bases, leaving 12 bases between them. CDR3 sequence: CASSHPGSDTQYF. The CDR3 DNA reads as TGTGCCAGCAGCCATCCAGGATCGGATACGCAGTATTTT.

The J gene is TRBJ2-7, the V gene TRBV7-9; a possible D gene is TRBD2 (5 bases). This CDR3 contains 18 residues. CDR1 is SEHNR and CDR2 is FQNEAQ in the germline V gene (reference sequence). V was cut by 2 bases and J by 1 base, with 21 bases left in between. This chain's CDR3 is CASSLRSGGAVGSYEQYF. DNA of the CDR3: TGTGCCAGCAGCTTACGTTCAGGAGGTGCAGTGGGGTCCTACGAGCAGTACTTC.

DNA for the CDR3: TGTGCCAGCAGTGACATCCGGAGGGGGCCCCAGCATTTT. This codes for CASSDIRRGPQHF. The rearrangement uses TRBV6-1 and TRBJ1-5, with a possible D match to TRBD1 (5 bases). Trimming stripped 3 bases from V and 9 bases from J, with 12 bases between. This CDR3 region has 13 residues. Germline lookup yields CDR1 MNHNS and CDR2 SASEGT.

This chain joins TRBV5-1 and TRBJ2-5; 9 bases agree with TRBD2. CDR3 length equals 15 residues. Germline V gene data show CDR1 as SGHRS and CDR2 as YFSETQ. Trimming removed 0 bases from V and 5 bases from J; junction bases left unmatched: 5. The CDR3 bases are TGCGCCAGCAGCTTGGCCGCGGGGGGGCAGGAGACCCAGTACTTC. The encoded protein is CASSLAAGGQETQYF. The full variable domain, rest sourced from reference TRBV5-1 and TRBJ2-5, is KAGVTQTPRYLIKTRGQQVTLSCSPISGHRSVSWYQQTPGQGLQFLFEYFSETQRNKGNFPGRFSGRQFSNSRSEMNVSTLELGDSALYLCASSLAAGGQETQYFGPGTRLLVL.

The chain has TRBV5-6 and TRBJ1-2; 8 bases are shared with TRBD1. The CDR3 is made up of 13 amino acids. The trim removed 3 bases at V and 8 bases at J, leaving 6 bases unmatched. Germline assignment: CDR1 SGHDT and CDR2 YYEEEE. The CDR3 protein is CASSSQGAGGYTF. The CDR3 region has the DNA TGTGCCAGCAGCTCCCAGGGGGCGGGGGGCTACACCTTC.

CDR3 loop: CATSERANEKLFF. In DNA, the CDR3 is TGTGCCACCAGTGAGCGGGCTAATGAAAAACTGTTTTTT. This chain links TRBV24-1 with TRBJ1-4; D uncertain. The CDR3 consists of 13 residues. CDR1 and CDR2 (germline): KGHDR, SFDVKD. V shed 4 bases and J shed 3 bases, with 5 bases lying between them.

The chain recombines TRBV11-2 with TRBJ2-5, with no clear D. The germline V gene encodes CDR1 SGHAT and CDR2 FQNNGV. The CDR3 length is 15 residues. V was cut by 4 bases and J by 0 bases, with 12 bases left in between. CDR3 nucleotide sequence: TGTGCCAGCAGCTATATATTGGGCAACCAAGAGACCCAGTACTTC. Residues: CASSYILGNQETQYF.

The chain joins TRBV3-1 (or the pseudogene TRBV3-2) to TRBJ2-1; the match to TRBD2 covers 11 bases. This CDR3 has 17 amino acids. V shed 3 bases, J shed 5 bases, and the junction held 9 bases outside the gene matches. CDR1 and CDR2 (germline): LGHDT, YNNKEL (reference sequence). The CDR3 sequence: CASSHETSGGPNNEQFF. The CDR3 DNA is TGTGCCAGCAGCCACGAAACTAGCGGGGGCCCGAACAATGAGCAGTTCTTC.

The chain recombines TRBV7-2 with TRBJ1-4; D gene ambiguous. The CDR3 spans 15 residues. Trimming stripped 2 bases from V and 7 bases from J, with 14 bases between. Per germline, CDR1 SGHTA and CDR2 FQGNSA. CDR3 in amino acids: CASSLNSGISEKLFF. The CDR3 DNA reads TGTGCCAGCAGCTTAAATTCGGGGATCAGTGAAAAACTGTTTTTT. The full variable domain, completed using reference TRBV7-2 and TRBJ1-4, is GAGVSQSPSNKVTEKGKDVELRCDPISGHTALYWYRQSLGQGLEFLIYFQGNSAPDKSGLPSDRFSAERTGGSVSTLTIQRTQQEDSAVYLCASSLNSGISEKLFFGSGTQLSVL.

V is TRBV27 and J is TRBJ2-2; possibly TRBD1 for D (6 bases). CDR3 length: 16 residues. With 2 bases removed from V and 4 bases from J, the gap between germline ends came to 14 bases. Per the germline V gene, CDR1 is MNHEY and CDR2 is SMNVEV (reference sequence). The CDR3 bases are TGTGCCAGCAGTTTACCGCAGACAGGACCCACCGGGGAGCTGTTTTTT. Its protein product is CASSLPQTGPTGELFF.

CDR3 nucleotides: TGTGCCAGCAGTGTCCTTAACTATGGCTACACCTTC. This encodes CASSVLNYGYTF. The chain combines TRBV2 with TRBJ1-2; no clear D gene. This CDR3 has 12 residues. V was pared by 4 bases and J by 1 base, with 4 bases between. The germline V gene encodes CDR1 SNHLY and CDR2 FYNNEI. Variable domain in full (rest from reference TRBV2 and TRBJ1-2): EPEVTQTPSHQVTQMGQEVILRCVPISNHLYFYWYRQILGQKVEFLVSFYNNEISEKSEIFDDQFSVERPDGSNFTLKIRSTKLEDSAMYFCASSVLNYGYTFGSGTRLTVV.

The chain links TRBV29-1 to TRBJ1-4; no definite D call. The V end was cut by 7 bases, the J end by 7 bases, with 19 bases between. This CDR3 region has 14 residues. CDR1 and CDR2 (germline): SQVTM, ANQGSEA. CDR3 sequence (DNA): TGCAGCGCCGACTCTGGAGGACTGACTGAAAAACTGTTTTTT. As protein: CSADSGGLTEKLFF.

The chain is built from TRBV2 and TRBJ2-7; TRBD1 aligns across 8 bases. Germline assignment: CDR1 SNHLY and CDR2 FYNNEI. CDR3 length equals 13 residues. The V and J ends lost 7 bases and 5 bases, in that order; junction bases with no gene match: 7. This CDR3 reads CASKPGQGDEQYF. CDR3 nucleotide sequence: TGTGCCAGCAAGCCAGGACAGGGCGACGAGCAGTACTTC.

V is TRBV5-6 and J is TRBJ2-2; tentatively, D is TRBD1 (6 bases). This CDR3 is built from 16 residues. The V end lost 0 bases, the J end lost 1 base, and 10 bases lay between the germline ends. Germline CDR1 SGHDT, CDR2 YYEEEE. The CDR3 here is CASSLVQGMNTGELFF. The DNA of the CDR3 is TGTGCCAGCAGCTTGGTACAGGGAATGAACACCGGGGAGCTGTTTTTT.

The V gene is TRBV29-1, the J gene TRBJ2-2, with 13 bases lining up with TRBD2. V was pared by 4 bases and J by 7 bases, with 6 bases of the junction left unmatched. Germline CDR1 is SQVTM and CDR2 is ANQGSEA. The CDR3 totals 15 residues. CDR3 residues: CSVGLLAGGGGELFF. CDR3 sequence (DNA): TGCAGCGTTGGGCTACTAGCGGGAGGGGGCGGGGAGCTGTTTTTT.

Only one count was recorded for this clone. The chain couples TRBV7-2 to TRBJ2-1; 7 nucleotides line up with TRBD1. Per germline, CDR1 SGHTA and CDR2 FQGNSA. This CDR3 is 14 amino acids long. With 2 bases clipped from V and 7 bases from J, the junction kept 5 bases outside the gene matches. The CDR3 spells CASSLSTGRNEQFF. DNA of the CDR3: TGTGCCAGCAGCTTATCGACAGGGCGGAATGAGCAGTTCTTC. Full variable domain (remainder filled in from reference TRBV7-2 and TRBJ2-1): GAGVSQSPSNKVTEKGKDVELRCDPISGHTALYWYRQSLGQGLEFLIYFQGNSAPDKSGLPSDRFSAERTGGSVSTLTIQRTQQEDSAVYLCASSLSTGRNEQFFGPGTRLTVL.

V is TRBV5-1 and J is TRBJ2-5; D perhaps matches TRBD2 (5 bases). Germline CDR1 SGHRS, CDR2 YFSETQ. The CDR3 extends over 14 amino acids. V lost 5 bases and J 7 bases, leaving 18 bases between the germline ends. The CDR3: CASSFAGEEGTQYF. The CDR3 region has the DNA TGCGCCAGCAGTTTCGCGGGTGAAGAGGGGACCCAGTACTTC.

The chain is built from TRBV5-8 and TRBJ2-6, with no clear D. The V and J ends lost 1 base and 0 bases respectively, with 8 bases between them. The CDR3 totals 16 residues. CDR1 is SGHTS, CDR2 YDEGEE, per germline. The CDR3 protein is CASSLFVGSGANVLTF. CDR3 DNA: TGTGCCAGCAGCTTGTTTGTCGGCTCTGGGGCCAACGTCCTGACTTTC.

The chain joins TRBV9 to TRBJ1-1; 8 nucleotides agree with TRBD1. The germline gives CDR1 SGDLS, CDR2 YYNGEE. This CDR3 is 15 amino acids long. The trim removed 4 bases at V and 1 base at J, leaving 6 bases unmatched. The CDR3 region is CASSSQTGANTEAFF. In nucleotides, the CDR3 is TGTGCCAGCAGCTCACAGACAGGGGCGAACACTGAAGCTTTCTTT.

The V and J genes are TRBV27 and TRBJ2-1; tentative D call: TRBD1 (6 bases). The CDR3 length is 15 residues. Germline CDR1 and CDR2: MNHEY and SMNVEV (reference sequence). The V end lost 7 bases, the J end lost 1 base, and 14 bases lay between the germline ends. The CDR3 nucleotides read TGTGCCAGCACCCCGGCTGGGACATCCTACAATGAGCAGTTCTTC. Protein product: CASTPAGTSYNEQFF.

The chain recombines TRBV27 with TRBJ1-4; D is possibly TRBD1 (6 bases). This CDR3 comprises 15 residues. The V gene lost 7 bases and the J gene lost 1 base, with 13 bases spanning the gap. CDR1 is MNHEY, CDR2 SMNVEV, per germline (reference sequence). The CDR3 loop is CASTSRGETNEKLFF. CDR3 sequence (DNA): TGTGCCAGCACTTCCAGGGGAGAAACTAATGAAAAACTGTTTTTT.

DNA of the CDR3: TGCGCCAGCAGTGAGATAGCGGGAGCCTACGAGCAGTACTTC. Protein: CASSEIAGAYEQYF. J is TRBJ2-7 and V is TRBV10-1; TRBD2 matches 9 bases. Germline CDR1 is WNHNN and CDR2 is SYGVQD (reference sequence). This CDR3 contains 14 residues. The ends lost 2 bases at V and 2 bases at J; junction bases unmatched: 1.

This clone was found a few times. The chain joins TRBV28 to TRBJ2-7, with 7 bases that match TRBD1. Germline-derived CDR1 and CDR2 are MDHEN and SYDVKM. V shed 5 bases and J 2 bases; nucleotides not matched to a gene: 6. The CDR3 length is 14 residues. In DNA form, the CDR3 reads TGTGCCAGCAGTGTCTCGGGACAGACCTACGAGCAGTACTTC. This gives the protein CASSVSGQTYEQYF.

V usage is TRBV19 and J usage is TRBJ2-2; D is uncertain. V was pared by 5 bases and J by 3 bases, with 4 bases between. Germline loops: CDR1 LNHDA, CDR2 SQIVND (reference sequence). The CDR3 covers 12 residues. The CDR3 loop reads CASSLYTGELFF. As DNA, the CDR3 is TGTGCCAGTAGTCTTTACACCGGGGAGCTGTTTTTT.

The V and J genes are TRBV30 and TRBJ2-1; no clear D gene. CDR3 length equals 12 residues. Trimming stripped 8 bases from V and 4 bases from J, with 12 bases between. Germline V gene data show CDR1 as GTSNPN and CDR2 as SVGIG (reference sequence). CDR3 region: CAGTLQYNEQFF. The CDR3 nucleotides are TGTGCCGGAACTCTACAGTACAATGAGCAGTTCTTC.

V and J are TRBV7-8 and TRBJ2-1; D possibly corresponds to TRBD2 (5 bases). Looked up from germline, CDR1 is SGHVS and CDR2 is FQNEAQ. Deletions cut 3 bases from V and 7 bases from J, with 10 bases between. The CDR3 is 13 amino acids. The CDR3 DNA reads TGTGCCAGCAGCTTGAACCGGGGTAATGAGCAGTTCTTC. Amino acid sequence: CASSLNRGNEQFF. The full variable domain, completed using reference TRBV7-8 and TRBJ2-1, is GAGVSQSPRYKVAKRGQDVALRCDPISGHVSLFWYQQALGQGPEFLTYFQNEAQLDKSGLPSDRFFAERPEGSVSTLKIQRTQQEDSAVYLCASSLNRGNEQFFGPGTRLTVL.

This chain links TRBV18 with TRBJ2-5, with 12 bases fitting TRBD2. This CDR3 spans 16 amino acids. V shed 3 bases and J 2 bases; nucleotides not matched to a gene: 4. The germline V gene encodes CDR1 KGHSH and CDR2 LQKENI. The CDR3 DNA is TGTGCCAGCTCACCCCCCGGACTAGCGGGACAAGAGACCCAGTACTTC. Translation: CASSPPGLAGQETQYF.